The 10 T cell receptor beta chains presented below share a single source sample, sequenced in a study of blood T cell repertoires in COVID-19. TCRdb's table, derived via immunoSEQ multiplex PCR, lists solely in-frame clones and lacks some. The top ten clones hold around 3.3% of a sample with over 85,000 clones, about 85% of them seen once. Material for sequencing was peripheral blood. The origin of the receptors is a man aged 50-60 years with acute or convalescent COVID-19.

V and J are TRBV6-6 and TRBJ1-3; D uncertain. CDR1 is MNHNY, CDR2 SVGAGI, per germline (reference sequence). CDR3 length: 15 amino acids. Trimming cost V 4 bases and J 0 bases, with 10 bases left between them. This chain's CDR3 is CASSLYASSGNTIYF. The DNA for the CDR3 is TGTGCCAGCAGTTTGTACGCTAGCTCTGGAAACACCATATATTTT.

This rearrangement joins TRBV29-1 to TRBJ2-3; 10 bases agree with TRBD2. The germline V gene encodes CDR1 SQVTM and CDR2 ANQGSEA. Trimming at V came to 3 bases and at J to 4 bases, leaving 4 bases not matched to a gene. The CDR3 sequence is 14 residues long. The CDR3 protein is CSVDEAGGPDTQYF. The CDR3 DNA is TGCAGCGTTGATGAAGCGGGGGGGCCAGATACGCAGTATTTT.

This sequence joins TRBV6-5 and TRBJ2-7; D uncertain. Germline CDR1 and CDR2: MNHEY and SVGAGI. There are 13 residues in the CDR3. V was clipped by 6 bases and J by 3 bases, with 12 bases between them. CDR3: CASSLLEDYEQYF. The CDR3 DNA is TGTGCCAGCAGCCTTTTAGAGGACTACGAGCAGTACTTC.

The chain combines TRBV5-1 with TRBJ1-1; 7 bases map to TRBD1. After removal of 2 bases from V and 3 bases from J, the junction contained 4 bases not matched to a gene. Germline CDR1 reads SGHRS; CDR2 reads YFSETQ. CDR3 length: 14 amino acids. CDR3 nucleotide sequence: TGCGCCAGCAGCTTTGTCCAGGGGGACACTGAAGCTTTCTTT. Its translation is CASSFVQGDTEAFF.

V is TRBV21-1 and J is TRBJ2-1; the table calls TRBD2, which could not be checked here. TRBV21-1 is designated a pseudogene. This CDR3 contains 16 residues. For the CDR3, the DNA is TGTGCCAGCAGCAAACGTAGCGAGCGGGTCTTCAATGAGCAGTTCTTC. Translating gives CASSKRSERVFNEQFF.

The V gene is TRBV5-1, the J gene TRBJ1-5, with 8 bases that match TRBD1. The CDR3 spans 15 residues. The junction had 6 bases not matched to a gene; V was cut back by 0 bases and J by 7 bases. The germline V gene has CDR1 SGHRS and CDR2 YFSETQ. CDR3 residues: CASSLEPRGRQPQHF. DNA of the CDR3: TGCGCCAGCAGCTTGGAGCCCAGGGGGCGGCAGCCCCAGCATTTT.

The genes are TRBV5-4 and TRBJ2-3, with D hard to call. Germline CDR1 is SGHNT and CDR2 is YYREEE (reference sequence). Between the trimmed V and J ends, which lost 1 base and 0 bases, there was a span of 12 bases. The CDR3 sequence is 16 residues long. The CDR3 DNA reads as TGTGCCAGCAGCTTGCTCGAGCATCCTAGCACAGATACGCAGTATTTT. Translated: CASSLLEHPSTDTQYF.

This chain's CDR3 is CATSDTGTGNVGELFF. CDR3 sequence (DNA): TGTGCCACCAGTGATACCGGGACAGGGAATGTCGGGGAGCTGTTTTTT. The rearrangement uses TRBV24-1 and TRBJ2-2; 9 positions agree with TRBD1. The CDR3 is 16 amino acids. Germline trimming cut 3 bases from V and 7 bases from J; bases unmatched to any gene: 8. CDR1 and CDR2 (germline): KGHDR, SFDVKD.

This chain connects TRBV12-3 or TRBV12-4 to TRBJ2-5, with D maybe TRBD2 (6 bases). The CDR3 is made up of 13 amino acids. V lost 5 bases and J lost 2, with 9 bases in between. This CDR3 reads CASSRGRQETQYF. CDR3 DNA: TGTGCCAGCAGTCGGGGGAGACAAGAGACCCAGTACTTC.

This chain connects TRBV6-1 to TRBJ1-5; 9 positions match TRBD1. The V gene's germline CDR1 is MNHNS and CDR2 SASEGT. V dropped 3 bases and J dropped 4; count of bases not matched to a gene: 1. CDR3 size: 14 residues. The CDR3 DNA sequence: TGTGCCAGCAGTGAGGGACAGGGTAATCAGCCCCAGCATTTT. Residues: CASSEGQGNQPQHF.